Sequencing of this TCR beta chain was carried out in a study of blood T cell repertoires in COVID-19. This CDR3 is 13 amino acids long. V trimming: 4 bases; J trimming: 8 bases; junction bases outside the gene matches: 7. The method was immunoSEQ multiplex PCR; TCRdb's version includes in-frame clones alone and lacks a portion of them. The sample shows around 300,000 clones, around 85% of them seen only once. This sequence joins TRBV12-3 or TRBV12-4 and TRBJ1-2, with 7 bases matching TRBD1. This clonotype was sampled from a woman aged 25 to 45 who had recovered from COVID-19. The sequencing sample was made of peripheral blood. CDR3 sequence (DNA): TGTGCCAGCAGTTCCCAGACAGGGCAAGGCTACACCTTC. It translates to CASSSQTGQGYTF.